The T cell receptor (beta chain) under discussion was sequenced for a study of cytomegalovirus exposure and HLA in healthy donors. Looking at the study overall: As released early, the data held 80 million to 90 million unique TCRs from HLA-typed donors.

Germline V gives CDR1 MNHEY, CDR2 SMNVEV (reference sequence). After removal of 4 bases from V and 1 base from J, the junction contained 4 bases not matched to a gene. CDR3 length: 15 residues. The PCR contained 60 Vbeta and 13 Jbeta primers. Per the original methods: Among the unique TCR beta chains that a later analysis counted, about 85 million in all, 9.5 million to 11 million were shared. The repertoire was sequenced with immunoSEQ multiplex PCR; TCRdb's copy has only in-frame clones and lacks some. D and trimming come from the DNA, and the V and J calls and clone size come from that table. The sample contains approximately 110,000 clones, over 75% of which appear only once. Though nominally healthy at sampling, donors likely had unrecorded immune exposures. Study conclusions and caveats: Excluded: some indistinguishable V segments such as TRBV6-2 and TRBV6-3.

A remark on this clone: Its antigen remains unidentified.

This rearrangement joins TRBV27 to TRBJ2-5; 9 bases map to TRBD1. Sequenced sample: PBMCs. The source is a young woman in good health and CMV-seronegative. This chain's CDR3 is CASSSQGARQETQYF. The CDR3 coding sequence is TGTGCCAGCAGTTCACAGGGGGCTCGCCAAGAGACCCAGTACTTC.